Presented here are 25 T cell receptor beta chains from one specimen sequenced in a study of OX40 agonist ivuxolimab in advanced cancers. The assay was immunoSEQ multiplex PCR, and TCRdb's table has in-frame clones only and misses some. The sample carries just over 9,500 clones, approximately 66% recorded once. The sample in question was CD4+ or CD8+ T cells sorted from blood, obtained in a trial of the OX40 agonist ivuxolimab. Every receptor here comes from an adult with an advanced solid tumor such as melanoma, head and neck, liver or kidney cancer.

The rearrangement links TRBV4-3 to TRBJ1-1; the D is unclear. CDR3 length: 14 residues. V was shortened by 0 bases and J by 2 bases, with 7 bases between the two germline ends. Germline V gene lookup returns CDR1 LGHNA and CDR2 YSLEER. Written as DNA, the CDR3 is TGCGCCAGCAGCCAAGATGACTCAAACACTGAAGCTTTCTTT. This codes for CASSQDDSNTEAFF.

The chain carries TRBV28 and TRBJ2-1; 8 bases line up with TRBD2. CDR3 length: 16 residues. The J segment lost 6 bases and the V segment lost 3 bases, leaving 10 bases of the junction unmatched. The V gene's germline CDR1 is MDHEN and CDR2 SYDVKM. The CDR3 reads CASSLPGTRIGNEQFF. CDR3 DNA sequence: TGTGCCAGCAGTTTGCCCGGGACTAGGATCGGCAATGAGCAGTTCTTC. Supplemented by reference TRBV28 and TRBJ2-1, the full variable domain reads DVKVTQSSRYLVKRTGEKVFLECVQDMDHENMFWYRQDPGLGLRLIYFSYDVKMKEKGDIPEGYSVSREKKERFSLILESASTNQTSMYLCASSLPGTRIGNEQFFGPGTRLTVL.

This clone was detected once. This rearrangement joins TRBV4-2 to TRBJ2-5, with TRBD2 identical over 11 bases. The J call may be wrong; the DNA end is better matched by TRBJ2-7. This CDR3 has 15 residues. Germline assignment: CDR1 LGHNA and CDR2 YNFKEQ. The CDR3 DNA reads as TGTGCCAGCAGCTCCCTAGCGGGAGGAAAGTACGAGCAGTACTTC. Translated: CASSSLAGGKYEQYF.

This sequence joins TRBV21-1 and TRBJ2-7; the table's TRBD1 call for D was not verified on the DNA. TRBV21-1 is marked as a pseudogene. The CDR3 has 16 residues. The CDR3 spells CASSTRDRPRTYEQYF. The CDR3 coding sequence is TGTGCCAGCAGCACTAGGGACAGGCCACGTACCTACGAGCAGTACTTC.

The chain carries TRBV4-3 and TRBJ2-3; 7 bases are shared with TRBD1. With V trimmed by 2 bases and J by 1 base, 9 bases remained unmatched. The V gene's germline CDR1 is LGHNA and CDR2 YSLEER. The CDR3 length is 17 residues. The CDR3 region is CASSQLHRGYGTDTQYF. In DNA, the CDR3 is TGCGCCAGCAGCCAATTACACAGGGGCTACGGCACAGATACGCAGTATTTT.

The chain employs TRBV9 and TRBJ2-1; D is unresolved. Germline V gene sequence: CDR1 SGDLS, CDR2 YYNGEE. V lost 0 bases and J 5 bases, leaving 12 bases between the germline ends. The CDR3 has 15 amino acids. CDR3: CASSVGGAGHNEQFF. The CDR3 DNA follows: TGTGCCAGCAGCGTAGGAGGCGCCGGACACAATGAGCAGTTCTTC. The variable domain in full, with the rest retrieved from reference TRBV9 and TRBJ2-1, is DSGVTQTPKHLITATGQRVTLRCSPRSGDLSVYWYQQSLDQGLQFLIQYYNGEERAKGNILERFSAQQFPDLHSELNLSSLELGDSALYFCASSVGGAGHNEQFFGPGTRLTVL.

This clone turned up a few times. This sequence joins TRBV4-1 and TRBJ1-6; perhaps TRBD1 as D (5 bases). The CDR3 contains 15 residues. From germline, CDR1 is MGHRA and CDR2 YSYEKL. V shed 1 base and J shed 7 bases, with 11 bases lying between them. CDR3 in amino acids: CASSQGDRENSPLHF. CDR3 DNA: TGCGCCAGCAGCCAAGGGGACCGGGAAAATTCACCCCTCCACTTT.

This clone is labeled as medium-sized. The chain employs TRBV5-4 and TRBJ1-2, with D possibly TRBD1 on 6 matching bases. The CDR3 is 11 amino acids. Germline CDR1 is SGHNT and CDR2 is YYREEE (reference sequence). The V end lost 4 bases, the J end lost 10 bases, and 11 bases lay between the germline ends. The CDR3, as DNA: TGTGCCAGCAGCAATACAGGGCACTACACCTTC. Translation gives CASSNTGHYTF.

The rearrangement links TRBV27 to TRBJ1-1; a possible D gene is TRBD1 (5 bases). The CDR3 is 14 amino acids. The germline V gene encodes CDR1 MNHEY and CDR2 SMNVEV (reference sequence). V gave up 6 bases and J gave up 0 bases, with 11 bases separating them. CDR3 sequence reads: CASSEGYVNTEAFF. The CDR3, as DNA: TGTGCCAGCAGCGAGGGGTACGTGAACACTGAAGCTTTCTTT.

This chain links TRBV27 with TRBJ2-7; maybe TRBD1 (5 bases). The germline V gene has CDR1 MNHEY and CDR2 SMNVEV (reference sequence). The CDR3 loop spans 11 amino acids. The CDR3 DNA sequence: TGTGCCAGCGGGAAAGGGGCCCACGAGGAAGTC. It yields the protein CASGKGAHEEV.

The chain is built from TRBV28 and TRBJ1-6; D remains unclear. From germline, CDR1 is MDHEN and CDR2 SYDVKM. The length of the CDR3 is 14 residues. Trimming cost V 3 bases and J 10 bases, with 13 bases left between them. The DNA of the CDR3 is TGTGCCAGCAGTTTCGTCCCTCCTGGGTCACCCCTCCACTTT. This encodes CASSFVPPGSPLHF.

The CDR3 here is CASSSGTVGTQYF. The CDR3 coding sequence is TGTGCCAGCAGCTCCGGGACAGTAGGGACCCAGTACTTC. The V call is TRBV7-6, the J call TRBJ2-5; 7 bases are a match to TRBD1. V lost 4 bases, J lost 7 bases, and 6 bases stayed unmatched. There are 13 residues in the CDR3. CDR1 and CDR2 from the germline V gene are SGHVS and FNYEAQ.

The chain couples TRBV7-3 to TRBJ1-1; no firm D call. Per germline, CDR1 SGHTA and CDR2 FQGTGA. The CDR3 extends over 14 amino acids. V lost 1 base to trimming and J lost 0 bases, with 6 bases between them. The CDR3 spells CASSLNSLNTEAFF. CDR3 coding DNA: TGTGCCAGCAGCTTAAACAGCTTGAACACTGAAGCTTTCTTT.

The V gene is TRBV4-1, the J gene TRBJ2-7; D tentatively reads TRBD1 or TRBD2 (6 bases each). From germline, CDR1 is MGHRA and CDR2 YSYEKL. Trimming pared 3 bases from V and 5 bases from J, leaving 14 bases between. The CDR3 has 14 amino acids. CDR3 sequence: CASSHLRGGNEQYF. Here the CDR3 DNA reads TGCGCCAGCAGCCACCTCAGAGGGGGGAACGAGCAGTACTTC.

The genes are TRBV27 and TRBJ2-1; no clear D. Trimming removed 5 bases from V and 5 bases from J, with 13 bases in between. Germline V gene data show CDR1 as MNHEY and CDR2 as SMNVEV (reference sequence). The CDR3 is made up of 14 amino acids. In DNA form, the CDR3 reads TGTGCCAGCAGTCCCCCCCGGGCAGACAATGAGCAGTTCTTC. This translates into CASSPPRADNEQFF.

The chain is built from TRBV28 and TRBJ2-3; the D call may be TRBD1 or TRBD2 (5 bases each). The CDR3 contains 14 residues. The germline V gene has CDR1 MDHEN and CDR2 SYDVKM. Trimming shortened V by 4 bases and J by 5 bases, and 13 bases separated the two germline ends. CDR3 sequence (DNA): TGTGCCAGCAGTTGGGGGTCCTCTGGAGATACGCAGTATTTT. Its translation is CASSWGSSGDTQYF. Looking up the rest from reference TRBV28 and TRBJ2-3 gives the full variable domain: DVKVTQSSRYLVKRTGEKVFLECVQDMDHENMFWYRQDPGLGLRLIYFSYDVKMKEKGDIPEGYSVSREKKERFSLILESASTNQTSMYLCASSWGSSGDTQYFGPGTRLTVL.

This clone was observed a few times. The identical CDR3 is also encoded by other nucleotide sequences in the sample. V usage is TRBV9 and J usage is TRBJ1-2; D gene ambiguous. The germline CDR1 and CDR2 sequences are SGDLS and YYNGEE. This CDR3 region has 13 residues. The V and J ends lost 0 bases and 3 bases respectively, with 6 bases between them. The CDR3 DNA reads as TGTGCCAGCAGCGTAGGTGGTGACTATGGCTACACCTTC. The encoded protein is CASSVGGDYGYTF.

V and J are TRBV4-1 and TRBJ1-1; D gene unclear. The germline V and J ends were trimmed by 2 bases and 0 bases, with 4 bases remaining between them. This CDR3 contains 13 residues. The germline V gene has CDR1 MGHRA and CDR2 YSYEKL. The CDR3 coding sequence is TGCGCCAGCAGCCAACAGTTGAACACTGAAGCTTTCTTT. Translating gives CASSQQLNTEAFF.

The rearrangement uses TRBV6-1 and TRBJ2-7; 9 nucleotides align to TRBD1. This CDR3 is 16 amino acids long. CDR1 and CDR2 (germline): MNHNS, SASEGT. V dropped 1 base and J dropped 2; count of bases not matched to a gene: 6. CDR3 coding DNA: TGTGCCAGCAGTGAAGGGGTAAGGGACAGGGCCTACGAGCAGTACTTC. Amino acids: CASSEGVRDRAYEQYF.

This clone was seen once. This chain joins TRBV20-1 and TRBJ2-1; 9 nucleotides agree with TRBD1. J lost 15 bases, V lost 2 bases, and 5 bases had no gene match. CDR3 size: 11 residues. Germline CDR1 reads DFQATT; CDR2 reads SNEGSKA (reference sequence). The CDR3 DNA reads TGCAGTGCTAGACGCGGACAGGGGTGGTTCTTC. Residues: CSARRGQGWFF.

This chain links TRBV14 with TRBJ1-2, with a weak D call TRBD1 (5 bases). In germline, CDR1 is SGHDN, CDR2 FVKESK. The CDR3 totals 14 residues. Trimming took 4 bases from V and 5 from J, leaving 14 bases between them. The CDR3 loop reads CASSPTFGGYGYTF. DNA for the CDR3: TGTGCCAGCAGCCCCACCTTCGGGGGGTATGGCTACACCTTC.

This clone has just a few counts. The CDR3 is CASSAGQGGTYNEQFF. As DNA, the CDR3 is TGTGCCAGCAGCGCCGGGCAGGGTGGGACCTACAATGAGCAGTTCTTC. The genes are TRBV9 and TRBJ2-1, with a weak D call TRBD1 (5 bases). CDR1 and CDR2 from the germline V gene are SGDLS and YYNGEE. The CDR3 has 16 amino acids. Trimming removed 3 bases at V and 2 bases at J, with 15 bases between.

The genes are TRBV6-8 and TRBJ1-6; D unclear. Germline CDR1 MNHGY, CDR2 SAAAGT. The length of the CDR3 is 14 residues. Between the trimmed V and J ends, which lost 4 bases and 9 bases, there was a span of 13 bases. In DNA form, the CDR3 reads TGTGCCAGCAGTTCCGGCCTAGAGGGTTCACCCCTCCACTTT. Encoded protein: CASSSGLEGSPLHF.

The chain joins TRBV30 to TRBJ2-2; TRBD2 is a possible D gene (5 bases). This CDR3 comprises 14 residues. The V gene's germline CDR1 is GTSNPN and CDR2 SVGIG (reference sequence). Trimming removed 0 bases at V and 4 bases at J, with 9 bases between. The CDR3: CAWSVLAATGELFF. The CDR3 DNA is TGTGCCTGGAGTGTTCTAGCCGCCACCGGGGAGCTGTTTTTT.

J is TRBJ2-7 and V is TRBV2; D may be TRBD1 (5 bases). This CDR3 comprises 14 residues. Germline lookup yields CDR1 SNHLY and CDR2 FYNNEI. V was pared by 1 base and J by 2 bases, with 9 bases between. The CDR3 DNA reads TGTGCCAGCAGTGAAGAGGGGTCCACCTACGAGCAGTACTTC. This codes for CASSEEGSTYEQYF.